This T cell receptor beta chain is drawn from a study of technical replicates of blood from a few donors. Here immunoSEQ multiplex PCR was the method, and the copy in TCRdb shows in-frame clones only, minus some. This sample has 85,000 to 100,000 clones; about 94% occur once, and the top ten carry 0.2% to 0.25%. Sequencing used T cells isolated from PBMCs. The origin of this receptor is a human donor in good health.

The CDR3 coding sequence is TGCGCCACCCAGCGCGACAGCTCCTACAATGAGCAGTTCTTC. This sequence encodes CATQRDSSYNEQFF. V is TRBV10-1 and J is TRBJ2-1; D is possibly TRBD1 (5 bases). The germline V and J ends were trimmed by 10 bases and 0 bases, with 13 bases remaining between them. The CDR3 runs to 14 residues. Germline V gives CDR1 WNHNN, CDR2 SYGVQD (reference sequence).